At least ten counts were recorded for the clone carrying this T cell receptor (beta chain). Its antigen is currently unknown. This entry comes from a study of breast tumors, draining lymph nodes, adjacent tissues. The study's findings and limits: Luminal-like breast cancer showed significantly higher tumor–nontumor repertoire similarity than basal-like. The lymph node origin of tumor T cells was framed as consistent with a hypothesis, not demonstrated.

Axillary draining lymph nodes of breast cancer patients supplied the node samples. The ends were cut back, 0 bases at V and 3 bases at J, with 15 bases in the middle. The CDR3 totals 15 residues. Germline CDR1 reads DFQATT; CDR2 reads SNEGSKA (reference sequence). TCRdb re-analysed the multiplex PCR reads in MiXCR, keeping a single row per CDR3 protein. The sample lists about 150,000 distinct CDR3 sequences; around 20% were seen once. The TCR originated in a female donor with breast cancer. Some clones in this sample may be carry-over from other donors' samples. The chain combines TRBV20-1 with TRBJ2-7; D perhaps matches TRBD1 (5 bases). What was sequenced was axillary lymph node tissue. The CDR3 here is CSARDTVLGDYEQYF. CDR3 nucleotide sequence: TGCAGTGCTAGAGATACGGTGTTAGGGGACTACGAGCAGTACTTC.